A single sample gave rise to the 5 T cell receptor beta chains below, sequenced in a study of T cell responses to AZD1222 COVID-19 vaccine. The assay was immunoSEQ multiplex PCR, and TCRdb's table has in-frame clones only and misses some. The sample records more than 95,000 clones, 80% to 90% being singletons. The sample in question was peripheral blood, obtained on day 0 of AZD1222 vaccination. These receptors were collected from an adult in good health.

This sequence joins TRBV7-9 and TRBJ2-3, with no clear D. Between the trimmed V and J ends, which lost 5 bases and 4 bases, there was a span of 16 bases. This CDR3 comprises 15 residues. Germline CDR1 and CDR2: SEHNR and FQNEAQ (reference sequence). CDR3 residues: CASSPPGGFSDTQYF. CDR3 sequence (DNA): TGTGCCAGCAGCCCACCCGGCGGCTTCTCAGATACGCAGTATTTT.

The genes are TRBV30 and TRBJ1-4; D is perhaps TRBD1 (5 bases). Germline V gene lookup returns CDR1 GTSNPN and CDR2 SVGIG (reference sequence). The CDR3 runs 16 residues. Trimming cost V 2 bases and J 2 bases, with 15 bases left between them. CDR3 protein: CAWSRTRVATNEKLFF. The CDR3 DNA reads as TGTGCCTGGAGTAGGACACGGGTGGCGACTAATGAAAAACTGTTTTTT.

The chain's CDR3 is CASSVGSNTEAFF. DNA for the CDR3: TGCGCCAGCAGCGTAGGGTCGAACACTGAAGCTTTCTTT. The rearrangement uses TRBV5-1 and TRBJ1-1, with no clear D. CDR3 length: 13 amino acids. The V end lost 4 bases, the J end lost 1 base, and 8 bases lay between the germline ends. The V gene's germline CDR1 is SGHRS and CDR2 YFSETQ. Full variable domain (rest looked up from reference TRBV5-1 and TRBJ1-1): KAGVTQTPRYLIKTRGQQVTLSCSPISGHRSVSWYQQTPGQGLQFLFEYFSETQRNKGNFPGRFSGRQFSNSRSEMNVSTLELGDSALYLCASSVGSNTEAFFGQGTRLTVV.

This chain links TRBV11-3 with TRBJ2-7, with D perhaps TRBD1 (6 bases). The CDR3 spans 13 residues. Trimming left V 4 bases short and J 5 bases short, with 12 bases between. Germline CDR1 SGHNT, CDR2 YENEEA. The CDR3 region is CASSSFQGNEQYF. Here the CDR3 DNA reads TGTGCCAGCAGCTCCTTTCAGGGGAACGAGCAGTACTTC.

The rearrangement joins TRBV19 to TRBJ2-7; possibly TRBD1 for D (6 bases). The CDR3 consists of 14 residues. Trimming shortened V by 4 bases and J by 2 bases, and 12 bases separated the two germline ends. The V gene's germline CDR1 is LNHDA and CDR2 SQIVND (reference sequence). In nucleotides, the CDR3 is TGTGCCAGTAGTAGGGGCAGGGGTCCCTACGAGCAGTACTTC. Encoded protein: CASSRGRGPYEQYF.